This T cell receptor beta chain is from a study of blood T cell repertoires in COVID-19. TCRdb's table, derived via immunoSEQ multiplex PCR, lists solely in-frame clones and lacks some. The table includes roughly 20,000 clones, more than 70% detected once. This clone was picked up a small number of times. Germline V gene sequence: CDR1 SGHNT, CDR2 YYREEE (reference sequence). Trimming left V 4 bases short and J 3 bases short, with 11 bases between. There are 14 residues in the CDR3. The clonotype originates from a man in his forties with active COVID-19. The chain carries TRBV5-4 and TRBJ2-1; possible D gene TRBD1, 6 bases. Specimen: peripheral blood. CDR3 region: CASSLPTGYNEQFF. The CDR3 coding sequence is TGTGCCAGCAGCCTCCCGACAGGCTACAATGAGCAGTTCTTC.